A single sample is the source of the 25 T cell receptor beta chains below, sequenced in a study of shared clonotypes between healthy human individuals (dated by TCRdb to the early 2020s). The library was generated by the immunoSEQ multiplex PCR assay. TCRdb's version of the immuneACCESS table is confined to in-frame rearrangements and falls short of the full clone set. An unresolved V gene accounts for under half of the shortfall where checked; the remainder is of unknown origin. Counted in this sample were millions of clones; 85% to 95% of them appeared once. Of the sample, about 1.1% falls within the top ten clones. CD8 naive samples were obtained by positive selection for CCR7 among CD45RO-negative cells, yielding a CD45RA+CCR7+ population from which TemRA cells were excluded. The sequencing input was naive CD8+ T cells sorted from blood. The cell subset or site label for this specimen denotes: CD45RA+CCR7+. These receptors all come from a man between 18 and 29 years old in good health.

The chain employs TRBV9 and TRBJ2-1, with TRBD2 identical over 14 bases. This CDR3 spans 15 amino acids. V dropped 4 bases and J dropped 8; count of bases not matched to a gene: 5. The germline gives CDR1 SGDLS, CDR2 YYNGEE. CDR3 protein: CASSFGTSGSDEQFF. CDR3 in DNA: TGTGCCAGCAGCTTCGGGACTAGCGGGAGCGATGAGCAGTTCTTC.

CDR3 residues: CASSVTRDLAKNIQYF. The CDR3 coding sequence is TGTGCCAGCAGTGTAACACGCGATCTAGCCAAAAACATTCAGTACTTC. The chain links TRBV6-1 to TRBJ2-4, with D hard to call. CDR1 is MNHNS and CDR2 is SASEGT in the germline V gene. V was trimmed by 4 bases and J by 0 bases, leaving 13 bases between them. This CDR3 region has 16 residues.

V gene TRBV14 combines with J gene TRBJ2-7, with D possibly matching TRBD1 (5 bases). The V and J ends lost 3 bases and 3 bases respectively, with 12 bases between them. The CDR3 is made up of 14 amino acids. Germline loops: CDR1 SGHDN, CDR2 FVKESK. In DNA form, the CDR3 reads TGTGCCAGCAGCCATAGGCCCAGGGACTACGAGCAGTACTTC. Amino acid sequence: CASSHRPRDYEQYF.

The J gene is TRBJ1-2, the V gene TRBV6-5; TRBD1 agrees at 12 bases. Germline values: CDR1 MNHEY, CDR2 SVGAGI. The CDR3 totals 16 residues. Trimming cost V 4 bases and J 7 bases; bases outside gene matches: 10. The CDR3 is CASSFPRDRGPSGYTF. The CDR3 nucleotides are TGTGCCAGCAGTTTCCCGCGGGACAGGGGGCCGAGTGGCTACACCTTC.

V gene TRBV11-2 combines with J gene TRBJ2-7; either TRBD1 or TRBD2 may supply D (5 bases each). Germline CDR1 reads SGHAT; CDR2 reads FQNNGV. Trimming removed 5 bases at V and 3 bases at J, with 11 bases between. This CDR3 comprises 13 residues. CDR3 bases: TGTGCCAGCAGCCCCGGGACCCTCTACGAGCAGTACTTC. It codes for CASSPGTLYEQYF.

A note on this clone: The sample carries other DNA sequences with the same CDR3. The genes are TRBV5-4 and TRBJ2-7; D possibly corresponds to TRBD1 (5 bases). This CDR3 is built from 13 residues. Germline CDR1 and CDR2: SGHNT and YYREEE (reference sequence). Trimming removed 4 bases at V and 4 bases at J, with 12 bases between. This chain's CDR3 is CASSADTAYEQYF. In nucleotides, the CDR3 is TGTGCCAGCAGCGCGGACACGGCTTACGAGCAGTACTTC.

The V gene is TRBV15, the J gene TRBJ2-5; D unclear. The CDR3 consists of 13 residues. V lost 4 bases to trimming and J lost 3 bases, with 9 bases between them. From germline, CDR1 is LNHNV and CDR2 YYDKDF (reference sequence). The CDR3 nucleotides are TGTGCCACCAGCACAAAGAATAAAGAGACCCAGTACTTC. As protein: CATSTKNKETQYF.

J is TRBJ1-6 and V is TRBV11-1; perhaps TRBD1 as D (6 bases). V was cut by 5 bases and J by 10 bases, with 18 bases left in between. The CDR3 length is 15 residues. The germline CDR1 and CDR2 sequences are SGHAT and FQDESV (reference sequence). For the CDR3, the DNA is TGTGCCAGCAGCGGACATCCCGGGGGGCAATCACCCCTCCACTTT. Translating gives CASSGHPGGQSPLHF.

J is TRBJ1-1 and V is TRBV7-9; D perhaps matches TRBD1 (5 bases). Germline V lookup: CDR1 SEHNR, CDR2 FQNEAQ (reference sequence). V shed 5 bases and J shed 1 base, with 14 bases lying between them. The CDR3 is 15 amino acids. The chain's CDR3 is CASSPVTAGNTEAFF. The CDR3 DNA is TGTGCCAGCAGCCCGGTGACAGCGGGGAACACTGAAGCTTTCTTT.

This clone was recorded only once. The rearrangement links TRBV19 to TRBJ1-5, with D tentatively TRBD1 (5 bases). The CDR3 has 16 residues. CDR1 and CDR2 (germline): LNHDA, SQIVND (reference sequence). V lost 0 bases and J 6 bases, leaving 15 bases between the germline ends. DNA of the CDR3: TGTGCCAGTAGTATAGATCCGGGGGAGGGCTCTCAGCCCCAGCATTTT. Translated: CASSIDPGEGSQPQHF. The complete variable domain, with remaining parts taken from reference TRBV19 and TRBJ1-5, reads DGGITQSPKYLFRKEGQNVTLSCEQNLNHDAMYWYRQDPGQGLRLIYYSQIVNDFQKGDIAEGYSVSREKKESFPLTVTSAQKNPTAFYLCASSIDPGEGSQPQHFGDGTRLSIL.

The chain employs TRBV28 and TRBJ1-4; no firm D call. V dropped 6 bases and J dropped 0 bases, with 8 bases sitting between them. Germline V gene data show CDR1 as MDHEN and CDR2 as SYDVKM. This CDR3 has 14 residues. The CDR3 here is CASSPYATNEKLFF. CDR3 in DNA: TGTGCCAGCAGCCCTTATGCAACTAATGAAAAACTGTTTTTT. The variable domain in full, with the rest retrieved from reference TRBV28 and TRBJ1-4, is DVKVTQSSRYLVKRTGEKVFLECVQDMDHENMFWYRQDPGLGLRLIYFSYDVKMKEKGDIPEGYSVSREKKERFSLILESASTNQTSMYLCASSPYATNEKLFFGSGTQLSVL.

This clone was observed a handful of times. The gene calls are TRBV7-8 and TRBJ2-7, with D perhaps TRBD2 (5 bases). Trimming took off 3 bases at V and 2 bases at J, with 5 bases between the two ends. Germline CDR1 SGHVS, CDR2 FQNEAQ. The CDR3 runs to 12 residues. This CDR3 reads CASSFGAYEQYF. The CDR3 DNA reads as TGTGCCAGCAGCTTCGGGGCCTACGAGCAGTACTTC.

The J gene is TRBJ1-6, the V gene TRBV9; 7 nucleotides agree with TRBD1. There are 14 residues in the CDR3. Unmatched junction bases numbered 4, after V lost 0 bases and J lost 10 bases. CDR1 is SGDLS, CDR2 YYNGEE, per germline. DNA of the CDR3: TGTGCCAGCAGCGTAGGGACAGGATCCTCACCCCTCCACTTT. As protein: CASSVGTGSSPLHF.

This chain links TRBV7-9 with TRBJ2-2; the D call may be TRBD1 or TRBD2 (5 bases each). The germline CDR1 and CDR2 sequences are SEHNR and FQNEAQ (reference sequence). Trimming cost V 4 bases and J 3 bases, with 21 bases left between them. The CDR3 contains 18 residues. The CDR3 protein is CASSSALLGEGYTGELFF. CDR3 nucleotides: TGTGCCAGCAGCTCTGCTCTCTTGGGGGAAGGATACACCGGGGAGCTGTTTTTT.

J is TRBJ1-3 and V is TRBV2; 9 positions agree with TRBD1. The CDR3 consists of 15 residues. The germline V gene encodes CDR1 SNHLY and CDR2 FYNNEI. The V and J ends lost 8 bases and 1 base, in that order; junction bases with no gene match: 6. CDR3 sequence reads: CASSQGQGSGNTIYF. The CDR3 DNA is TGTGCCAGCTCCCAGGGACAGGGATCTGGAAACACCATATATTTT.

The count of this clone is one. V usage is TRBV10-2 and J usage is TRBJ2-7; 7 bases line up with TRBD2. Germline CDR1 and CDR2: WSHSY and SAAADI. V shed 2 bases and J 0 bases; nucleotides not matched to a gene: 4. The CDR3 runs 15 residues. CDR3 in DNA: TGCGCCAGCAGTGAGCCGGGAGGTTTCTCCTACGAGCAGTACTTC. Amino acids: CASSEPGGFSYEQYF.

The chain combines TRBV7-2 with TRBJ2-7, with D possibly being TRBD1 (6 bases). The CDR3 is 14 amino acids. Germline V gene lookup returns CDR1 SGHTA and CDR2 FQGNSA. The V end was cut by 5 bases, the J end by 1 base, with 12 bases between. In nucleotides, the CDR3 is TGTGCCAGCAGCCCATGGACAGATTCCTACGAGCAGTACTTC. It encodes CASSPWTDSYEQYF.

The chain has TRBV27 and TRBJ1-5, with D hard to call. This CDR3 comprises 14 residues. CDR1 MNHEY and CDR2 SMNVEV come from the germline V gene (reference sequence). With 2 bases removed from V and 7 bases from J, the gap between germline ends came to 12 bases. CDR3 in amino acids: CASSLAGSEQPQHF. The CDR3, as DNA: TGTGCCAGCAGTTTAGCGGGGTCGGAGCAGCCCCAGCATTTT.

The gene calls are TRBV7-9 and TRBJ1-5; no firm D call. Trimming left V 3 bases short and J 5 bases short, with 17 bases between. From germline, CDR1 is SEHNR and CDR2 FQNEAQ (reference sequence). CDR3 length: 16 residues. Written as DNA, the CDR3 is TGTGCCAGCAGCTTTTCCGACCGGGGTCTCGATCAGCCCCAGCATTTT. Translating gives CASSFSDRGLDQPQHF.

The rearrangement joins TRBV7-9 to TRBJ1-1, with D tentatively TRBD1 (6 bases). This CDR3 comprises 11 residues. Trimming pared 7 bases from V and 6 bases from J, leaving 9 bases between. CDR1 is SEHNR, CDR2 FQNEAQ, per germline (reference sequence). The CDR3: CASTEGAEAFF. CDR3 nucleotides: TGTGCCAGCACCGAGGGGGCTGAAGCTTTCTTT.

This chain links TRBV11-2 with TRBJ2-3; D remains ambiguous. The V and J ends lost 8 bases and 4 bases respectively, with 19 bases between them. The CDR3 is made up of 15 amino acids. Germline V lookup: CDR1 SGHAT, CDR2 FQNNGV. In DNA form, the CDR3 reads TGTGCCAGCGGCATCGGGTGGGGTCCCCCAGATACGCAGTATTTT. Translation gives CASGIGWGPPDTQYF.

This chain uses TRBV10-3 with TRBJ2-3; tentatively, D is TRBD1 or TRBD2 (5 bases each). CDR3 length equals 16 residues. Germline V gives CDR1 ENHRY, CDR2 SYGVKD. Deletions cut 2 bases from V and 3 bases from J, with 15 bases between. The CDR3: CAISEGGEGETDTQYF. The CDR3, as DNA: TGTGCCATCAGTGAGGGGGGAGAAGGAGAAACAGATACGCAGTATTTT.

This clone was recorded once. In the same sample, other DNA sequences code for this CDR3. The V gene is TRBV7-8, the J gene TRBJ2-6; D gene uncertain. The germline V and J ends were trimmed by 1 base and 1 base, with 5 bases remaining between them. The germline gives CDR1 SGHVS, CDR2 FQNEAQ. CDR3 size: 15 residues. CDR3 nucleotides: TGTGCCAGCAGCTTAGTCGGGTCTGGGGCCAACGTCCTGACTTTC. This codes for CASSLVGSGANVLTF.

V and J are TRBV4-1 and TRBJ1-2; D call uncertain. Germline assignment: CDR1 MGHRA and CDR2 YSYEKL. Trimming took off 1 base at V and 2 bases at J, with 14 bases between the two ends. This CDR3 has 16 residues. The CDR3 reads CASSQVHGVQNYGYTF. The DNA for the CDR3 is TGCGCCAGCAGCCAAGTACACGGGGTACAGAACTATGGCTACACCTTC.

In this sample, this clone turned up a few times. The chain links TRBV9 to TRBJ1-6, with D possibly matching TRBD1 (5 bases). CDR1 and CDR2 (germline): SGDLS, YYNGEE. The V and J ends lost 3 bases and 8 bases respectively, with 12 bases between them. The CDR3 consists of 14 residues. The DNA for the CDR3 is TGTGCCAGCAGCGCCTACCAACAGGATTCACCCCTCCACTTT. It specifies CASSAYQQDSPLHF. The whole variable domain, remainder taken from reference TRBV9 and TRBJ1-6, is DSGVTQTPKHLITATGQRVTLRCSPRSGDLSVYWYQQSLDQGLQFLIQYYNGEERAKGNILERFSAQQFPDLHSELNLSSLELGDSALYFCASSAYQQDSPLHFGNGTRLTVT.